Shown below are 9 T cell receptor beta chains from a single sample sequenced in a study of blood T cell repertoires in COVID-19. The assay was immunoSEQ multiplex PCR, and TCRdb's table has in-frame clones only and misses some. The table records a few hundred thousand clones, 86% of them present only once. The source material was peripheral blood. The receptors were sampled from a man aged 40-49 years who had recovered from COVID-19.

This chain links TRBV10-3 with TRBJ2-1, with 13 bases lining up with TRBD2. CDR1 is ENHRY, CDR2 SYGVKD, per germline. CDR3 length: 15 amino acids. J gave up 6 bases and V 6 bases, and 5 bases lay outside the gene matches. CDR3: CAISVGLAGRNEQFF. The CDR3 DNA sequence: TGTGCCATCAGCGTGGGACTAGCGGGACGCAATGAGCAGTTCTTC.

The V gene is TRBV10-1, the J gene TRBJ2-3; 11 nucleotides line up with TRBD2. The CDR3 is 15 amino acids. With 3 bases clipped from V and 7 bases from J, the junction kept 6 bases outside the gene matches. The germline CDR1 and CDR2 sequences are WNHNN and SYGVQD (reference sequence). CDR3 DNA sequence: TGCGCCAGCAGTGAAGTAGCGGGGGGGCCATATACGCAGTATTTT. Its translation: CASSEVAGGPYTQYF.

The chain has TRBV29-1 and TRBJ2-1; a weak D match, TRBD2 (6 bases). The CDR3 loop spans 14 amino acids. CDR1 and CDR2 from the germline V gene are SQVTM and ANQGSEA. The V and J ends lost 4 bases and 6 bases respectively, with 16 bases between them. The CDR3 sequence: CSVGATWGVNEQFF. CDR3 in DNA: TGCAGCGTTGGAGCTACCTGGGGGGTCAATGAGCAGTTCTTC.

The rearrangement joins TRBV5-1 to TRBJ2-1, with 16 bases identical to TRBD2. The CDR3 spans 18 residues. Germline CDR1 is SGHRS and CDR2 is YFSETQ. The V and J ends lost 0 bases and 8 bases, in that order; junction bases with no gene match: 8. CDR3 DNA: TGCGCCAGCAGCTTGGGCGGGACTAGCGGGGGGGCCGCGGATGAGCAGTTCTTC. As protein: CASSLGGTSGGAADEQFF.

The V gene is TRBV7-9, the J gene TRBJ2-1; 7 bases line up with TRBD2. CDR1 and CDR2 from the germline V gene are SEHNR and FQNEAQ (reference sequence). J was trimmed by 3 bases and V by 2 bases; bases with no gene match: 10. This CDR3 contains 17 residues. The CDR3 region is CASSLPLRLAVYNEQFF. The CDR3, as DNA: TGTGCCAGCAGCTTACCGCTACGGCTAGCGGTCTACAATGAGCAGTTCTTC.

The rearrangement links TRBV5-5 to TRBJ2-5, with D maybe TRBD2 (6 bases). CDR1 is SGHKS and CDR2 is YYEKEE in the germline V gene (reference sequence). The CDR3 length is 14 residues. Between the trimmed V and J ends, which lost 0 bases and 5 bases, there was a span of 11 bases. The CDR3 DNA follows: TGTGCCAGCAGCTTGGGCGGGGCTTCCGAGACCCAGTACTTC. Translated, it gives CASSLGGASETQYF.

The table lists this clone with a count of one. The J gene is TRBJ2-1, the V gene TRBV6-5, with 10 bases identical to TRBD2. V lost 5 bases and J lost 7; bases outside the gene matches: 5. This CDR3 spans 14 amino acids. CDR1 MNHEY and CDR2 SVGAGI come from the germline V gene. This CDR3 reads CASSIYSGRNEQFF. CDR3 nucleotide sequence: TGTGCCAGCAGTATCTATAGCGGGAGGAATGAGCAGTTCTTC.

V is TRBV5-4 and J is TRBJ2-3, with no clear D. Per the germline V gene, CDR1 is SGHNT and CDR2 is YYREEE (reference sequence). This CDR3 is 13 amino acids long. Trimming shortened V by 2 bases and J by 1 base, and 5 bases separated the two germline ends. CDR3 protein: CASSFPGTDTQYF. The CDR3 nucleotides read TGTGCCAGCAGCTTTCCAGGCACAGATACGCAGTATTTT.

This clone was picked up one time. The chain couples TRBV5-1 to TRBJ1-4, with D possibly TRBD1 on 6 matching bases. Germline-derived CDR1 and CDR2 are SGHRS and YFSETQ. V shed 0 bases and J shed 7 bases, with 13 bases lying between them. CDR3 length: 15 amino acids. The chain's CDR3 is CASSLDTGKGEKLFF. For the CDR3, the DNA is TGCGCCAGCAGCTTGGACACAGGGAAAGGTGAAAAACTGTTTTTT.